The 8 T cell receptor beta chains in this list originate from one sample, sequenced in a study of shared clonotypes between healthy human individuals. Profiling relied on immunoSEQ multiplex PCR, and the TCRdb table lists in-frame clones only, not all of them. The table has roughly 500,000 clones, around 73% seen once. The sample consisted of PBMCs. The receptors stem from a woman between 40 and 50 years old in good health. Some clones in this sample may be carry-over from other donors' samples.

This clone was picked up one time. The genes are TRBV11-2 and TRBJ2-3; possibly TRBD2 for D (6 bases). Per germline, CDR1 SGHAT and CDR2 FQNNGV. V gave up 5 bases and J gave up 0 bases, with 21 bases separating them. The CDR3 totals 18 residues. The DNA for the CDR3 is TGTGCCAGCAGCCTCCGGGACTCGCGCCAGCTAAGCACAGATACGCAGTATTTT. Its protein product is CASSLRDSRQLSTDTQYF.

CDR3 DNA sequence: TGCGCCAGCAGCCACGGGACAGTGAACACCGGGGAGCTGTTTTTT. Encoded protein: CASSHGTVNTGELFF. The V and J genes are TRBV4-1 and TRBJ2-2; TRBD1 matches 7 bases. With 3 bases clipped from V and 1 base from J, the junction kept 2 bases outside the gene matches. CDR3 length: 15 residues. Per the germline V gene, CDR1 is MGHRA and CDR2 is YSYEKL.

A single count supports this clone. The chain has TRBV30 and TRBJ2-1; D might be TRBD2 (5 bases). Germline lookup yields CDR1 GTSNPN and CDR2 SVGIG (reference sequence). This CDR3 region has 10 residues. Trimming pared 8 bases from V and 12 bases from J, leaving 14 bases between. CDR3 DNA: TGTGCCCCTCCTCGGGAAGGGCAGTTCTTC. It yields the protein CAPPREGQFF.

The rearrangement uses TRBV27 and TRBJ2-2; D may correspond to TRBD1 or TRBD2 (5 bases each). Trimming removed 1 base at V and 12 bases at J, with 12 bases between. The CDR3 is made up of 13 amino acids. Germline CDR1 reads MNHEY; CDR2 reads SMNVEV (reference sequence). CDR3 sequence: CASSLWDPLQLFF. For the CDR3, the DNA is TGTGCCAGCAGTTTATGGGACCCGCTCCAGCTGTTTTTT.

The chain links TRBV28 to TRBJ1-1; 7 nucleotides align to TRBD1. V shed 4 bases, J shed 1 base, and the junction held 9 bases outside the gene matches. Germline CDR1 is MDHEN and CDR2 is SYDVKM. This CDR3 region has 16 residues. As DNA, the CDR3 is TGTGCCAGCAGTTCCGGGACAGTGGATGGGAACACTGAAGCTTTCTTT. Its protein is CASSSGTVDGNTEAFF.

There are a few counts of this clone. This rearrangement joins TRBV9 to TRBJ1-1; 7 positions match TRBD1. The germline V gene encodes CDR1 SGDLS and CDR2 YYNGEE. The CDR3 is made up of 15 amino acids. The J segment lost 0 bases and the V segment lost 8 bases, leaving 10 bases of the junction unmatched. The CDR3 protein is CASSMGQTMNTEAFF. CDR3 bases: TGTGCCAGTAGTATGGGACAGACAATGAACACTGAAGCTTTCTTT.

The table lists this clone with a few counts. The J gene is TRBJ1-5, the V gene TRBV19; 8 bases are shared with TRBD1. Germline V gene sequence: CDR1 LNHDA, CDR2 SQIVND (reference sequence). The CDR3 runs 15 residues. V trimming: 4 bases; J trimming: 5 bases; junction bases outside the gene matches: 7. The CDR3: CASSSRAGGDQPQHF. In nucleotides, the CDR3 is TGTGCCAGTAGTAGTCGGGCAGGGGGCGATCAGCCCCAGCATTTT.

The CDR3 bases are TGTGCCAGTAGTACTCAGGGGGCGAACTATGGCTACACCTTC. Protein: CASSTQGANYGYTF. The chain carries TRBV19 and TRBJ1-2, with 8 bases lining up with TRBD1. This CDR3 is 14 amino acids long. Germline CDR1 and CDR2: LNHDA and SQIVND (reference sequence). V dropped 4 bases and J dropped 2; count of bases not matched to a gene: 3.